What follows are 27 T cell receptor beta chains derived from one specimen sequenced in a study of blood T cell repertoires in COVID-19 (dated by TCRdb to the early 2020s). Libraries came from the immunoSEQ multiplex PCR assay. Drawn from immuneACCESS, this table holds only the in-frame rearrangements with V and J called that TCRdb kept. Clones are partly lost; checked studies trace under half to an unresolved V gene and leave the rest unexplained. In all, the sample holds 250,000 or so clones, and more than 70% of those were seen once. In total, the top ten clones hold roughly 6.3% of the sample. Sequenced material: peripheral blood. All receptors come from a woman aged 25 to 45 with COVID-19, enrolled during active disease.

The chain is built from TRBV5-1 and TRBJ1-6; 7 bases match TRBD1. The germline gives CDR1 SGHRS, CDR2 YFSETQ. Trimming removed 5 bases from V and 7 bases from J; junction bases left unmatched: 6. This CDR3 comprises 14 residues. The CDR3 sequence is CASRQTGDNSPLHF. For the CDR3, the DNA is TGCGCCAGCAGACAAACAGGGGACAATTCACCCCTCCACTTT.

The gene calls are TRBV9 and TRBJ1-3; D remains ambiguous. This CDR3 has 15 amino acids. The V end was cut by 4 bases, the J end by 0 bases, with 11 bases between. Germline V gene sequence: CDR1 SGDLS, CDR2 YYNGEE. CDR3 protein: CASSFVGDSGNTIYF. CDR3 DNA: TGTGCCAGCAGCTTCGTCGGTGACTCTGGAAACACCATATATTTT. The variable domain in full, completed from reference TRBV9 and TRBJ1-3, reads DSGVTQTPKHLITATGQRVTLRCSPRSGDLSVYWYQQSLDQGLQFLIQYYNGEERAKGNILERFSAQQFPDLHSELNLSSLELGDSALYFCASSFVGDSGNTIYFGEGSWLTVV.

The chain couples TRBV10-3 to TRBJ2-7; D remains ambiguous. The CDR3 loop spans 13 amino acids. The germline V gene has CDR1 ENHRY and CDR2 SYGVKD. V was cut by 10 bases and J by 1 base, with 14 bases left in between. Written as DNA, the CDR3 is TGTGCCACTAACAGTTTCTCTTCCTACGAGCAGTACTTC. It translates to CATNSFSSYEQYF.

V and J are TRBV5-1 and TRBJ2-7, with 9 bases matching TRBD1. The CDR3 sequence is 15 residues long. V trimming: 4 bases; J trimming: 0 bases; junction bases outside the gene matches: 5. Germline-derived CDR1 and CDR2 are SGHRS and YFSETQ. The CDR3 sequence is CASSTRTGASYEQYF. The CDR3 DNA is TGCGCCAGCAGCACCCGGACAGGGGCCTCCTACGAGCAGTACTTC.

V usage is TRBV12-5 and J usage is TRBJ2-4, with D possibly being TRBD2 (6 bases). The CDR3 sequence is 15 residues long. The V end was cut by 7 bases, the J end by 0 bases, with 13 bases between. The germline V gene encodes CDR1 LGHNT and CDR2 FRNRAP. DNA of the CDR3: TGTGCTAGTGTCCGCGGGGATTTAGCCAAAAACATTCAGTACTTC. Its protein is CASVRGDLAKNIQYF.

This chain uses TRBV30 with TRBJ1-4, with D unclear. The CDR3 contains 14 residues. CDR1 and CDR2 from the germline V gene are GTSNPN and SVGIG (reference sequence). The CDR3 region is CAISHSTTNEKLFF. CDR3 DNA sequence: TGTGCGATCAGCCACAGTACTACTAATGAAAAACTGTTTTTT. The complete variable domain, with remaining parts taken from reference TRBV30 and TRBJ1-4, reads SQTIHQWPATLVQPVGSPLSLECTVEGTSNPNLYWYRQAAGRGLQLLFYSVGIGQISSEVPQNLSASRPQDRQFILSSKKLLLSDSGFYLCAISHSTTNEKLFFGSGTQLSVL.

CDR3 nucleotides: TGTGCCAGTAGTATAGGCCGGGACACCTACTCCTACGAGCAGTACTTC. Translated: CASSIGRDTYSYEQYF. The genes are TRBV19 and TRBJ2-7, with D possibly being TRBD1 (6 bases). The ends were cut back, 1 base at V and 0 bases at J, with 13 bases in the middle. CDR3 length equals 16 residues. Germline CDR1 and CDR2: LNHDA and SQIVND (reference sequence).

This chain connects TRBV6-2 or TRBV6-3 to TRBJ2-7, with D possibly being TRBD1 (6 bases). The CDR3 consists of 13 residues. The germline CDR1 and CDR2 sequences are MNHEY and SVGEGT. The V end was cut by 8 bases, the J end by 1 base, with 12 bases between. The CDR3 loop is CASRLDSSYEQYV. The CDR3 region has the DNA TGTGCCAGCCGCCTGGACAGTTCCTACGAGCAGTACGTC.

The rearrangement links TRBV6-1 to TRBJ2-3; 8 bases match TRBD2. V lost 0 bases to trimming and J lost 5 bases; unmatched junction nucleotides: 16. CDR1 and CDR2 (germline): MNHNS, SASEGT. This CDR3 has 19 amino acids. The CDR3 loop reads CASSEARFGTGGGRDTQYF. Written as DNA, the CDR3 is TGTGCCAGCAGTGAAGCGAGGTTCGGGACGGGAGGGGGTCGAGATACGCAGTATTTT.

The chain uses TRBV24-1 and TRBJ1-1; D is perhaps TRBD1 (5 bases). The CDR3 runs to 13 residues. V was cut by 4 bases and J by 6 bases, with 11 bases left in between. The germline CDR1 and CDR2 sequences are KGHDR and SFDVKD. The CDR3 protein is CATSEGGTSEAFF. The DNA of the CDR3 is TGTGCCACCAGTGAGGGGGGGACCTCTGAAGCTTTCTTT.

The genes are TRBV7-2 and TRBJ2-5; TRBD2 matches 9 bases. Germline V gene data show CDR1 as SGHTA and CDR2 as FQGNSA. J lost 5 bases, V lost 8 bases, and 9 bases had no gene match. The CDR3 covers 14 residues. This chain's CDR3 is CASGPYAGGETQYF. In DNA form, the CDR3 reads TGTGCCAGCGGACCCTATGCGGGAGGGGAGACCCAGTACTTC.

The chain is built from TRBV5-1 and TRBJ2-1; TRBD2 matches 14 bases. There are 19 residues in the CDR3. V lost 3 bases to trimming and J lost 1 base; unmatched junction nucleotides: 9. Germline CDR1 and CDR2: SGHRS and YFSETQ. CDR3 DNA: TGCGCCAGCAGCTCCGGCGGGACTAGCGGGAGAGGATCCTACAATGAGCAGTTCTTC. It specifies CASSSGGTSGRGSYNEQFF.

This chain joins TRBV11-2 and TRBJ1-1, with D unclear. Germline-derived CDR1 and CDR2 are SGHAT and FQNNGV. CDR3 length: 15 residues. Between the trimmed V and J ends, which lost 5 bases and 0 bases, there was a span of 13 bases. Here the CDR3 reads CASSPRGWLNTEAFF. CDR3 bases: TGTGCCAGCAGCCCCCGGGGATGGCTGAACACTGAAGCTTTCTTT.

The chain uses TRBV6-5 and TRBJ2-3; D is unclear. This CDR3 has 16 residues. The V and J ends lost 0 bases and 1 base respectively, with 11 bases between them. Germline CDR1 and CDR2: MNHEY and SVGAGI. The CDR3 nucleotides read TGTGCCAGCAGTTACTCTGGGCTTTTCGGCACAGATACGCAGTATTTT. It yields the protein CASSYSGLFGTDTQYF.

This chain joins TRBV12-3 or TRBV12-4 and TRBJ1-2; no clear D gene. V lost 3 bases and J 7 bases, leaving 9 bases between the germline ends. The CDR3 runs to 12 residues. Here the CDR3 DNA reads TGTGCCAGCAGTTTTTCGGGAGGTGGCTACACCTTC. Translated: CASSFSGGGYTF.

The rearrangement joins TRBV19 to TRBJ2-1; the D gene is possibly TRBD2 (6 bases). Looked up from germline, CDR1 is LNHDA and CDR2 is SQIVND (reference sequence). The CDR3 runs to 14 residues. Trimming took off 5 bases at V and 8 bases at J, with 16 bases between the two ends. CDR3 coding DNA: TGTGCCAGTAGTCGAACCCGACTAGTGGATGAGCAGTTCTTC. Its protein product is CASSRTRLVDEQFF.

The genes are TRBV19 and TRBJ1-2, with D possibly being TRBD1 (6 bases). V lost 6 bases and J 4 bases, leaving 15 bases between the germline ends. This CDR3 is built from 14 residues. Germline CDR1 LNHDA, CDR2 SQIVND (reference sequence). This CDR3 is CASRPQGLTYGYTF. CDR3 sequence (DNA): TGTGCCAGTAGACCCCAGGGGTTAACCTATGGCTACACCTTC.

The chain carries TRBV3-1 (or the pseudogene TRBV3-2) and TRBJ1-2; D might be TRBD1 (6 bases). Trimming removed 4 bases at V and 2 bases at J, with 8 bases between. Looked up from germline, CDR1 is LGHDT and CDR2 is YNNKEL (reference sequence). CDR3 length: 13 amino acids. The DNA of the CDR3 is TGTGCCAGCAGCCTAACAGGGAACTATGGCTACACCTTC. Protein sequence: CASSLTGNYGYTF.

CDR3 nucleotides: TGTGCCAGCAACCGCAGCGGTTATCAGCCCCAGCATTTT. Translated, it gives CASNRSGYQPQHF. The chain is built from TRBV21-1 and TRBJ1-5. TRBV21-1 is deemed a pseudogene. The CDR3 spans 13 residues.

The chain employs TRBV13 and TRBJ1-1; D remains ambiguous. The CDR3 has 13 amino acids. Germline-derived CDR1 and CDR2 are PRHDT and FYEKMQ (reference sequence). The V end lost 7 bases, the J end lost 2 bases, and 11 bases lay between the germline ends. In DNA form, the CDR3 reads TGTGCCAGCACCGGGATGGGAAACACTGAAGCTTTCTTT. This codes for CASTGMGNTEAFF.

The chain carries TRBV7-2 and TRBJ2-1; TRBD1 might be the D (6 bases). The ends were cut back, 5 bases at V and 7 bases at J, with 15 bases in the middle. The CDR3 extends over 14 amino acids. The germline V gene has CDR1 SGHTA and CDR2 FQGNSA. The CDR3 is CASSPLQGSNEQFF. As DNA, the CDR3 is TGTGCCAGCAGCCCATTACAGGGCTCAAATGAGCAGTTCTTC.

The chain joins TRBV29-1 to TRBJ1-3; D is unclear. The germline gives CDR1 SQVTM, CDR2 ANQGSEA. This CDR3 comprises 13 residues. Between the trimmed V and J ends, which lost 7 bases and 7 bases, there was a span of 17 bases. As DNA, the CDR3 is TGCAGCGCAGACGGTGCTCTGGAGAACACCATATATTTT. This codes for CSADGALENTIYF.

This clone has a single count. The chain joins TRBV19 to TRBJ1-2; 9 nucleotides match TRBD1. This CDR3 is 15 amino acids long. Germline V gene data show CDR1 as LNHDA and CDR2 as SQIVND (reference sequence). V shed 5 bases and J 3 bases; nucleotides not matched to a gene: 7. The CDR3 here is CASSSADRGYYGYTF. DNA for the CDR3: TGTGCCAGTAGTTCTGCGGACAGGGGTTACTATGGCTACACCTTC.

The rearrangement uses TRBV9 and TRBJ2-3; 9 nucleotides align to TRBD1. The CDR3 length is 15 residues. With 1 base clipped from V and 4 bases from J, the junction kept 4 bases outside the gene matches. From germline, CDR1 is SGDLS and CDR2 YYNGEE. CDR3 loop: CASSVQGQGADTQYF. CDR3 in DNA: TGTGCCAGCAGCGTACAGGGACAGGGAGCAGATACGCAGTATTTT. Drawing the rest from reference TRBV9 and TRBJ2-3, the complete variable domain is DSGVTQTPKHLITATGQRVTLRCSPRSGDLSVYWYQQSLDQGLQFLIQYYNGEERAKGNILERFSAQQFPDLHSELNLSSLELGDSALYFCASSVQGQGADTQYFGPGTRLTVL.

This chain links TRBV19 with TRBJ1-2; D not certain. Looked up from germline, CDR1 is LNHDA and CDR2 is SQIVND (reference sequence). The CDR3 spans 12 residues. V was clipped by 5 bases and J by 3 bases, with 7 bases between them. The chain's CDR3 is CASSRRYYGYTF. CDR3 DNA: TGTGCCAGTAGTCGGCGGTACTATGGCTACACCTTC.

The CDR3 loop reads CASSDRAGANVLTF. Here the CDR3 DNA reads TGTGCCAGCAGCGACAGGGCTGGGGCCAACGTCCTGACTTTC. V usage is TRBV7-2 and J usage is TRBJ2-6; 7 nucleotides line up with TRBD1. Germline V gene lookup returns CDR1 SGHTA and CDR2 FQGNSA. V trimming: 5 bases; J trimming: 2 bases; junction bases outside the gene matches: 0. The CDR3 totals 14 residues. Supplemented by reference TRBV7-2 and TRBJ2-6, the full variable domain reads GAGVSQSPSNKVTEKGKDVELRCDPISGHTALYWYRQSLGQGLEFLIYFQGNSAPDKSGLPSDRFSAERTGGSVSTLTIQRTQQEDSAVYLCASSDRAGANVLTFGAGSRLTVL.

The rearrangement uses TRBV5-4 and TRBJ1-1, with TRBD1 matching 8 bases. V gave up 5 bases and J gave up 5 bases; unmatched junction bases: 5. Per the germline V gene, CDR1 is SGHNT and CDR2 is YYREEE (reference sequence). The CDR3 spans 13 residues. CDR3 bases: TGTGCCAGCAGGGAACAGGGGGAGACTGAAGCTTTCTTT. This codes for CASREQGETEAFF.